What follows are 22 T cell receptor beta chains derived from one specimen sequenced in a study of blood T cell repertoires in COVID-19 (TCRdb year 2020). To prepare the library, the immunoSEQ multiplex PCR assay was applied. TCRdb obtained this table from immuneACCESS and retained in-frame rearrangements with V and J assigned. These tables miss some clones; where compared with another copy, unresolved V genes account for less than half of the shortfall, and the remainder is unexplained. The sample has roughly 130,000 clones on record, roughly 90% of them singletons. The ten most abundant clones make up 3% to 4% of the sample. The specimen was peripheral blood. These TCRs come from a man aged 45-65 years with active COVID-19.

The rearrangement links TRBV5-1 to TRBJ2-3, with a tentative D call TRBD1 (6 bases). Trimming removed 5 bases at V and 0 bases at J, with 16 bases between. CDR1 is SGHRS, CDR2 YFSETQ, per germline. There are 16 residues in the CDR3. The CDR3 spells CASRSGTQASTDTQYF. For the CDR3, the DNA is TGCGCCAGCAGGTCCGGGACACAGGCAAGCACAGATACGCAGTATTTT.

The V and J genes are TRBV5-1 and TRBJ2-1; 9 bases are a match to TRBD2. The ends lost 0 bases at V and 8 bases at J; junction bases unmatched: 6. CDR3 size: 15 residues. Germline V gene sequence: CDR1 SGHRS, CDR2 YFSETQ. The CDR3 sequence: CASSLGAGGPDEQFF. The CDR3 nucleotides are TGCGCCAGCAGCTTGGGTGCGGGAGGGCCCGATGAGCAGTTCTTC.

A few counts support this clone. The rearrangement links TRBV2 to TRBJ2-4, with 10 bases identical to TRBD2. V lost 7 bases to trimming and J lost 9 bases; unmatched junction nucleotides: 9. The CDR3 spans 14 residues. The germline gives CDR1 SNHLY, CDR2 FYNNEI. The CDR3 protein is CASTSRTSGGIQYF. The DNA of the CDR3 is TGTGCCAGCACCTCTCGGACTAGCGGTGGCATTCAGTACTTC.

The chain employs TRBV6-5 and TRBJ1-5; D is perhaps TRBD1 (6 bases). Deletions cut 4 bases from V and 7 bases from J, with 14 bases between. This CDR3 is 14 amino acids long. From germline, CDR1 is MNHEY and CDR2 SVGAGI. DNA for the CDR3: TGTGCCAGCAGTTTTACAGGGATGGGGCAGCCCCAGCATTTT. It encodes CASSFTGMGQPQHF.

The rearrangement links TRBV5-1 to TRBJ2-5; TRBD2 matches at 9 bases. Unmatched junction bases numbered 11, after V lost 3 bases and J lost 5 bases. Germline V gene lookup returns CDR1 SGHRS and CDR2 YFSETQ. The CDR3 runs to 16 residues. CDR3 region: CASSWTSARDRETQYF. The CDR3, as DNA: TGCGCCAGCAGCTGGACTAGCGCTCGAGACCGGGAGACCCAGTACTTC.

This chain links TRBV5-1 with TRBJ1-1; no clear D. Germline-derived CDR1 and CDR2 are SGHRS and YFSETQ. The CDR3 sequence is 14 residues long. Trimming pared 4 bases from V and 2 bases from J, leaving 12 bases between. Here the CDR3 reads CASSAEYLNTEAFF. CDR3 DNA: TGCGCCAGCAGCGCCGAGTACCTAAACACTGAAGCTTTCTTT.

The rearrangement links TRBV30 to TRBJ2-2; 8 nucleotides line up with TRBD2. CDR1 is GTSNPN, CDR2 SVGIG, per germline (reference sequence). The CDR3 contains 15 residues. With 3 bases clipped from V and 6 bases from J, the junction kept 9 bases outside the gene matches. The CDR3 DNA reads TGTGCCTGGAGCCCAGGCGGGACTAGTTCCGGGGAGCTGTTTTTT. Protein sequence: CAWSPGGTSSGELFF. The full variable domain, completed using reference TRBV30 and TRBJ2-2, is SQTIHQWPATLVQPVGSPLSLECTVEGTSNPNLYWYRQAAGRGLQLLFYSVGIGQISSEVPQNLSASRPQDRQFILSSKKLLLSDSGFYLCAWSPGGTSSGELFFGEGSRLTVL.

The chain has TRBV27 and TRBJ1-1; maybe TRBD1 (6 bases). Germline lookup yields CDR1 MNHEY and CDR2 SMNVEV (reference sequence). The CDR3 sequence is 14 residues long. Trimming shortened V by 2 bases and J by 1 base, and 8 bases separated the two germline ends. The CDR3 reads CASSLPGQNTEAFF. For the CDR3, the DNA is TGTGCCAGCAGTTTACCGGGACAGAACACTGAAGCTTTCTTT.

V is TRBV10-2 and J is TRBJ1-2; D may be TRBD1 (6 bases). V was trimmed by 7 bases and J by 8 bases, leaving 23 bases between them. This CDR3 region has 15 residues. Germline loops: CDR1 WSHSY, CDR2 SAAADI. CDR3 sequence: CASTHQTGSGIGYTF. The CDR3 nucleotides read TGCGCCAGCACCCACCAGACAGGTTCGGGGATAGGCTACACCTTC.

The rearrangement links TRBV6-5 to TRBJ2-5; possible D gene TRBD1, 5 bases. CDR1 MNHEY and CDR2 SVGAGI come from the germline V gene. This CDR3 is built from 15 residues. V was trimmed by 4 bases and J by 1 base, leaving 13 bases between them. DNA for the CDR3: TGTGCCAGCAGTTTACGGACAAACACCCAAGAGACCCAGTACTTC. Its protein product is CASSLRTNTQETQYF.

The CDR3 coding sequence is TGTGCCAGTTGGCAGGAGACCCAGTACTTC. This encodes CASWQETQYF. The V and J genes are TRBV6-5 and TRBJ2-5; D unresolved. Germline V lookup: CDR1 MNHEY, CDR2 SVGAGI. V lost 9 bases and J lost 5, with 7 bases in between. This CDR3 comprises 10 residues.

This clone was found a few times. J is TRBJ1-6 and V is TRBV5-1; no clear D. This CDR3 contains 13 residues. Trimming cost V 0 bases and J 12 bases, with 10 bases left between them. Germline CDR1 is SGHRS and CDR2 is YFSETQ. The CDR3 here is CASSLGIGGPLHF. DNA for the CDR3: TGCGCCAGCAGCTTGGGAATCGGTGGACCCCTCCACTTT.

The chain couples TRBV10-3 to TRBJ1-6, with unresolved D. This CDR3 has 18 amino acids. Germline CDR1 and CDR2: ENHRY and SYGVKD. Deletions cut 2 bases from V and 1 base from J, with 15 bases between. In DNA, the CDR3 is TGTGCCATCAGTGAGGGGCCAGGCTTTTTATCCTATAATTCACCCCTCCACTTT. Translating gives CAISEGPGFLSYNSPLHF.

CDR3 nucleotides: TGTGCCAGCAGTTTTAGGGGACAAGAGACCCAGTACTTC. Translated: CASSFRGQETQYF. The rearrangement links TRBV12-3 or TRBV12-4 to TRBJ2-5; possible D gene TRBD1, 5 bases. Deletions cut 3 bases from V and 2 bases from J, with 7 bases between. The CDR3 spans 13 residues.

This clone was seen repeatedly, ten times or more. The chain employs TRBV7-2 and TRBJ2-2; 11 bases line up with TRBD1. Germline CDR1 SGHTA, CDR2 FQGNSA. After removal of 4 bases from V and 6 bases from J, the junction contained 1 base not matched to a gene. CDR3 length equals 14 residues. CDR3 loop: CASSWGQGAGELFF. Here the CDR3 DNA reads TGTGCCAGCAGCTGGGGACAGGGGGCCGGGGAGCTGTTTTTT.

The chain joins TRBV12-3 or TRBV12-4 to TRBJ1-2; D might be TRBD1 (5 bases). The CDR3 extends over 12 amino acids. Between the trimmed V and J ends, which lost 6 bases and 2 bases, there was a span of 7 bases. CDR3 nucleotides: TGTGCCAGCAGCCCAGGGAACTATGGCTACACCTTC. As protein: CASSPGNYGYTF.

The chain carries TRBV14 and TRBJ1-6, with no clear D. Trimming removed 0 bases from V and 6 bases from J, with 12 bases in between. The CDR3 has 16 residues. Germline V gene sequence: CDR1 SGHDN, CDR2 FVKESK. CDR3 region: CASSQDVGVSNSPLHF. In DNA, the CDR3 is TGTGCCAGCAGCCAAGATGTGGGCGTTTCTAATTCACCCCTCCACTTT.

A single count supports this clone. The rearrangement joins TRBV29-1 to TRBJ1-1, with TRBD1 matching 9 bases. With 7 bases clipped from V and 5 bases from J, the junction kept 5 bases outside the gene matches. The CDR3 has 12 residues. Germline values: CDR1 SQVTM, CDR2 ANQGSEA. The CDR3 reads CSGGQGITEAFF. The CDR3 DNA follows: TGCAGCGGCGGACAGGGGATAACTGAAGCTTTCTTT. The whole variable domain, filled in from reference TRBV29-1 and TRBJ1-1, reads SAVISQKPSRDICQRGTSLTIQCQVDSQVTMMFWYRQQPGQSLTLIATANQGSEATYESGFVIDKFPISRPNLTFSTLTVSNMSPEDSSIYLCSGGQGITEAFFGQGTRLTVV.

This clone occurred once. The chain combines TRBV11-2 with TRBJ2-6; 8 bases fit TRBD1. The CDR3 is made up of 18 amino acids. The trim removed 0 bases at V and 2 bases at J, leaving 6 bases unmatched. Germline V gene lookup returns CDR1 SGHAT and CDR2 FQNNGV. The CDR3 nucleotides are TGTGCCAGCAGCTTAGATCCTGGCAGGGGGCCTGGGGCCAACGTCCTGACTTTC. This translates into CASSLDPGRGPGANVLTF.

V and J are TRBV6-5 and TRBJ1-2; 11 bases agree with TRBD1. Per germline, CDR1 MNHEY and CDR2 SVGAGI. The CDR3 consists of 15 residues. Losses at the gene ends were 6 bases for V and 8 bases for J; bases not matched to a gene: 11. The CDR3 loop is CASSWDRGGLRGYTF. The CDR3 bases are TGTGCCAGCAGCTGGGACAGGGGGGGTCTTCGGGGCTACACCTTC.

The V and J genes are TRBV7-3 and TRBJ2-5; 7 bases align to TRBD1. Germline-derived CDR1 and CDR2 are SGHTA and FQGTGA. The CDR3 is made up of 13 amino acids. The ends lost 5 bases at V and 5 bases at J; junction bases unmatched: 5. CDR3 in amino acids: CASSPGTAETQYF. CDR3 in DNA: TGTGCCAGCAGCCCCGGGACAGCTGAGACCCAGTACTTC.

The chain links TRBV4-2 to TRBJ2-1; 7 nucleotides agree with TRBD2. Germline CDR1 LGHNA, CDR2 YNFKEQ. The V segment lost 0 bases and the J segment 5 bases; nucleotides outside the gene matches: 7. The CDR3 is 16 amino acids. The CDR3 bases are TGTGCCAGCAGCCAAGAGGCTAGCGGTTACAACAATGAGCAGTTCTTC. Its translation: CASSQEASGYNNEQFF.